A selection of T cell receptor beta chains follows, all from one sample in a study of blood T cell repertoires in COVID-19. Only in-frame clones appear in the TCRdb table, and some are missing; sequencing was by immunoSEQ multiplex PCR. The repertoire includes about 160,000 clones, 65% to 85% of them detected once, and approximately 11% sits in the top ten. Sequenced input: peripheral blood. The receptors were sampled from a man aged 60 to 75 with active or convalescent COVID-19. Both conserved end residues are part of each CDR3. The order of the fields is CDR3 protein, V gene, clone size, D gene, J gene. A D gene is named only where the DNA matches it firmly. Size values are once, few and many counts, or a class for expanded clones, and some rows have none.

cdr3_aa: CASSSGGLGADTQYF
v_call: TRBV27
clone_size: -
d_call: TRBD1
j_call: TRBJ2-3

cdr3_aa: CASSLERRGSTEAFF
v_call: TRBV5-1
clone_size: -
d_call: -
j_call: TRBJ1-1

cdr3_aa: CATSDRVLDYGYTF
v_call: TRBV15
clone_size: -
d_call: TRBD1
j_call: TRBJ1-2

cdr3_aa: CASSQAEGGNGNTIYF
v_call: TRBV4-1
clone_size: -
d_call: TRBD1
j_call: TRBJ1-3

cdr3_aa: CASSEGVGGPRQPQHF
v_call: TRBV2
clone_size: few
d_call: -
j_call: TRBJ1-5

cdr3_aa: CASSLLAMNTGELFF
v_call: TRBV18
clone_size: -
d_call: -
j_call: TRBJ2-2

cdr3_aa: CASSYQGLGNQPQHF
v_call: TRBV6-2/TRBV6-3
clone_size: few
d_call: -
j_call: TRBJ1-5

cdr3_aa: CATQRDRANNEQFF
v_call: TRBV7-9
clone_size: -
d_call: TRBD1
j_call: TRBJ2-1

cdr3_aa: CASSLLAGQDHQETQYF
v_call: TRBV5-6
clone_size: -
d_call: TRBD1
j_call: TRBJ2-5

cdr3_aa: CASSPGGNTEAFF
v_call: TRBV4-1
clone_size: -
d_call: -
j_call: TRBJ1-1

cdr3_aa: CASSLGALEIYEQYF
v_call: TRBV7-9
clone_size: -
d_call: -
j_call: TRBJ2-7

cdr3_aa: CASSPGTFRTEAFF
v_call: TRBV11-2
clone_size: -
d_call: -
j_call: TRBJ1-1

cdr3_aa: CASSSASSTGGYEQYF
v_call: TRBV19
clone_size: -
d_call: TRBD1
j_call: TRBJ2-7

cdr3_aa: CASSDTGYTF
v_call: TRBV7-2
clone_size: -
d_call: -
j_call: TRBJ1-2

cdr3_aa: CASSPGGNTQYF
v_call: TRBV9
clone_size: -
d_call: -
j_call: TRBJ2-3

cdr3_aa: CASRDEGVAKNIQYF
v_call: TRBV6-5
clone_size: -
d_call: -
j_call: TRBJ2-4

cdr3_aa: CAWSIPRNQPQHF
v_call: TRBV30
clone_size: few
d_call: -
j_call: TRBJ1-5

cdr3_aa: CASSRPRDRGTTDTQYF
v_call: TRBV11-2
clone_size: -
d_call: TRBD1
j_call: TRBJ2-3

cdr3_aa: CASSPNLAGGIKRSDTQYF
v_call: TRBV10-1
clone_size: -
d_call: TRBD2
j_call: TRBJ2-3

cdr3_aa: CAISEPGQGTGNTIYF
v_call: TRBV10-3
clone_size: -
d_call: TRBD1
j_call: TRBJ1-3